The 3 T cell receptor beta chains in this list originate from one sample, sequenced in a study of cytomegalovirus exposure and HLA in healthy donors. Primers for the PCR totalled 60 Vbeta and 13 Jbeta. Libraries were prepared by immunoSEQ multiplex PCR; TCRdb keeps only in-frame clonotypes and omits some of them. The sample consists of 100,000 or so clones, around 84% of them appearing once. The source material was PBMCs. The source is a woman in her late teens or twenties in good health and CMV-seronegative.

This chain joins TRBV27 and TRBJ2-3, with TRBD2 matching over 8 bases. Trimming at V came to 6 bases and at J to 6 bases, leaving 11 bases not matched to a gene. Per germline, CDR1 MNHEY and CDR2 SMNVEV (reference sequence). This CDR3 comprises 15 residues. Here the CDR3 reads CASRNGTSPSDTQYF. CDR3 in DNA: TGTGCCAGCAGGAACGGGACTAGTCCCTCGGATACGCAGTATTTT.

The gene calls are TRBV9 and TRBJ2-1; D uncertain. V was shortened by 4 bases and J by 6 bases, with 14 bases between the two germline ends. Germline loops: CDR1 SGDLS, CDR2 YYNGEE. This CDR3 contains 14 residues. The CDR3 loop is CASSKIDRSNEQFF. The CDR3 DNA sequence: TGTGCCAGCAGCAAGATTGACCGGAGCAATGAGCAGTTCTTC.

The chain carries TRBV5-1 and TRBJ2-7; TRBD1 matches at 12 bases. The germline V gene has CDR1 SGHRS and CDR2 YFSETQ. The length of the CDR3 is 15 residues. V lost 4 bases, J lost 6 bases, and 8 bases stayed unmatched. The CDR3 nucleotides are TGCGCCAGCAGCGCGGGGACAGGGGGCAAGAGCGAGCAGTACTTC. This gives the protein CASSAGTGGKSEQYF.